The 23 T cell receptor beta chains reported below all come from one sample, sequenced in a study of blood T cell repertoires in COVID-19. Sequencing was performed with immunoSEQ multiplex PCR; in TCRdb, only in-frame clones are kept and a portion is missing. The sample consists of roughly 200,000 clones, less than 85% of them appearing once. The sample was peripheral blood. The receptors derive from a man between 45 and 60 years old who had recovered from COVID-19.

The rearrangement joins TRBV19 to TRBJ2-1, with 8 bases fitting TRBD1. This CDR3 has 15 amino acids. The junction had 4 bases not matched to a gene; V was cut back by 4 bases and J by 2 bases. CDR1 and CDR2 from the germline V gene are LNHDA and SQIVND (reference sequence). Here the CDR3 reads CASSTTGGAYNEQFF. DNA for the CDR3: TGTGCCAGTAGTACTACAGGGGGAGCCTACAATGAGCAGTTCTTC. Full variable domain (rest looked up from reference TRBV19 and TRBJ2-1): DGGITQSPKYLFRKEGQNVTLSCEQNLNHDAMYWYRQDPGQGLRLIYYSQIVNDFQKGDIAEGYSVSREKKESFPLTVTSAQKNPTAFYLCASSTTGGAYNEQFFGPGTRLTVL.

CDR3 nucleotides: TGTGCCAGCAGCTTGCCAGGGACCTACGAGCAGTACTTC. The encoded protein is CASSLPGTYEQYF. The V gene is TRBV7-9, the J gene TRBJ2-7, with D possibly matching TRBD1 (5 bases). Trimming pared 3 bases from V and 2 bases from J, leaving 8 bases between. The V gene's germline CDR1 is SEHNR and CDR2 FQNEAQ (reference sequence). There are 13 residues in the CDR3.

The gene calls are TRBV11-2 and TRBJ2-5, with D tentatively TRBD1 (5 bases). Trimming left V 4 bases short and J 4 bases short, with 13 bases between. CDR1 SGHAT and CDR2 FQNNGV come from the germline V gene. The CDR3 runs to 14 residues. The CDR3 DNA reads as TGTGCCAGCAGCTCTCTCAGGGTAGGAGAGACCCAGTACTTC. Residues: CASSSLRVGETQYF.

The chain uses TRBV14 and TRBJ2-6; TRBD2 aligns across 7 bases. CDR3 size: 17 residues. Germline V CDR1 and CDR2: SGHDN, FVKESK. V gave up 5 bases and J gave up 2 bases; unmatched junction bases: 9. CDR3 nucleotide sequence: TGTGCCAGCAGCTCTTACCGCCGGGGGGCTGGGGCCAACGTCCTGACTTTC. It specifies CASSSYRRGAGANVLTF.

V gene TRBV4-3 combines with J gene TRBJ2-7; 10 positions agree with TRBD2. This CDR3 contains 16 residues. Germline values: CDR1 LGHNA, CDR2 YSLEER. J was trimmed by 1 base and V by 4 bases; bases with no gene match: 7. The CDR3 region has the DNA TGCGCCAGCAGCCCGCTAGCGGGAGTTAAGTCCTACGAGCAGTACTTC. Its protein product is CASSPLAGVKSYEQYF.

This chain joins TRBV30 and TRBJ2-7; 10 bases map to TRBD1. CDR1 is GTSNPN, CDR2 SVGIG, per germline (reference sequence). This CDR3 is 14 amino acids long. V lost 1 base and J lost 6; bases outside the gene matches: 6. CDR3 residues: CAWSAGTGVSEQYF. CDR3 nucleotide sequence: TGTGCCTGGAGTGCCGGGACAGGGGTCTCCGAGCAGTACTTC.

The rearrangement uses TRBV11-2 and TRBJ2-1; 10 positions agree with TRBD2. The V gene end was trimmed by 5 bases and the J gene end by 8 bases; junction bases not matched to a gene: 12. Germline values: CDR1 SGHAT, CDR2 FQNNGV. The CDR3 runs 16 residues. CDR3 bases: TGTGCCAGCAGCCATGGGCTAGCGGGAGTCTCCTATGAGCAGTTCTTC. Translated, it gives CASSHGLAGVSYEQFF.

As to this clone: Other DNA sequences in this specimen translate into the identical CDR3. V and J are TRBV20-1 and TRBJ1-1, with TRBD1 as a possible D gene (6 bases). The CDR3 contains 11 residues. In germline, CDR1 is DFQATT, CDR2 SNEGSKA (reference sequence). With 5 bases removed from V and 3 bases from J, the gap between germline ends came to 7 bases. CDR3 bases: TGCAGTGCTCCAGGGGACACTGAAGCTTTCTTT. Translating gives CSAPGDTEAFF.

The gene calls are TRBV19 and TRBJ2-7; 7 nucleotides align to TRBD2. Losses at the gene ends were 7 bases for V and 7 bases for J; bases not matched to a gene: 10. The CDR3 is made up of 13 amino acids. The germline V gene has CDR1 LNHDA and CDR2 SQIVND (reference sequence). The CDR3: CASTSGRNGEQYF. The CDR3 DNA is TGTGCCAGTACTTCCGGGAGGAATGGGGAGCAGTACTTC.

About this clone: The junction departs from germline at one end; a sequencing error may be responsible. V usage is TRBV3-1 (or the pseudogene TRBV3-2) and J usage is TRBJ2-1; D may be TRBD1 (5 bases). This CDR3 contains 15 residues. Germline assignment: CDR1 LGHDT and CDR2 YNNKEL (reference sequence). Here the CDR3 DNA reads TGTGCCAGCACCCAACTCAGGTCAGGGAACAATGAGCAGTTCTTC. It is translated as CASTQLRSGNNEQFF.

In this sample, this clone turned up a few times. The rearrangement joins TRBV7-9 to TRBJ2-1; 8 bases match TRBD2. There are 16 residues in the CDR3. Unmatched junction bases numbered 12, after V lost 5 bases and J lost 6 bases. Per the germline V gene, CDR1 is SEHNR and CDR2 is FQNEAQ (reference sequence). Here the CDR3 reads CASSPSKQGTSNEQFF. The CDR3 DNA sequence: TGTGCCAGCAGCCCTTCTAAGCAGGGGACTAGCAATGAGCAGTTCTTC.

This clone was counted only a few times. In DNA, the CDR3 is TGTGCTAGTGGTTTGGCAAGCAATCAGCCCCAGCATTTT. Protein sequence: CASGLASNQPQHF. The V call is TRBV12-5, the J call TRBJ1-5; D is uncertain. The CDR3 spans 13 residues. Trimming removed 1 base from V and 1 base from J, with 2 bases in between. Germline CDR1 LGHNT, CDR2 FRNRAP.

The V call is TRBV15, the J call TRBJ2-7; D perhaps matches TRBD1 (6 bases). The CDR3 contains 16 residues. V gave up 1 base and J gave up 2 bases, with 15 bases separating them. Germline loops: CDR1 LNHNV, CDR2 YYDKDF (reference sequence). CDR3 nucleotides: TGTGCCACCAGCAGAGTTTGGCAGGGGATCGCCTACGAGCAGTACTTC. The encoded protein is CATSRVWQGIAYEQYF.

The rearrangement joins TRBV28 to TRBJ1-3, with D maybe TRBD1 (6 bases). The CDR3 has 16 residues. Germline CDR1 is MDHEN and CDR2 is SYDVKM. The germline V and J ends were trimmed by 5 bases and 0 bases, with 14 bases remaining between them. The chain's CDR3 is CASSRGTAGSGNTIYF. The CDR3, as DNA: TGTGCCAGCAGTAGGGGGACCGCGGGCTCTGGAAACACCATATATTTT.

This clone was picked up one time. The chain is built from TRBV11-2 and TRBJ2-1; 9 bases match TRBD2. The CDR3 runs to 17 residues. The V and J ends lost 5 bases and 8 bases, in that order; junction bases with no gene match: 16. Germline CDR1 is SGHAT and CDR2 is FQNNGV. CDR3: CASSPRGLAGLRDEQFF. The CDR3 DNA is TGTGCCAGCAGCCCTAGGGGGCTAGCGGGGCTACGAGATGAGCAGTTCTTC.

This sequence joins TRBV19 and TRBJ1-1; D is unclear. The germline CDR1 and CDR2 sequences are LNHDA and SQIVND (reference sequence). The V end was cut by 3 bases, the J end by 12 bases, with 14 bases between. This CDR3 region has 12 residues. CDR3 sequence reads: CASSIELKETFF. In DNA form, the CDR3 reads TGTGCCAGTAGTATCGAACTGAAGGAGACTTTCTTT.

In its sample, this clone was seen once. This sequence joins TRBV7-8 and TRBJ1-5; D is perhaps TRBD1 (5 bases). Trimming stripped 5 bases from V and 7 bases from J, with 12 bases between. This CDR3 comprises 13 residues. In germline, CDR1 is SGHVS, CDR2 FQNEAQ. The CDR3 nucleotides are TGTGCCAGCAGCGTCGGACATACCCAGCCCCAGCATTTT. Translation gives CASSVGHTQPQHF.

This chain links TRBV30 with TRBJ2-1, with D possibly being TRBD1 (5 bases). This CDR3 has 14 residues. The ends were cut back, 5 bases at V and 1 base at J, with 12 bases in the middle. Germline V gene data show CDR1 as GTSNPN and CDR2 as SVGIG (reference sequence). The CDR3 loop reads CAWGARGSYNEQFF. CDR3 coding DNA: TGTGCCTGGGGAGCTAGGGGATCCTACAATGAGCAGTTCTTC.

The chain uses TRBV18 and TRBJ1-1; D perhaps matches TRBD1 (6 bases). Germline values: CDR1 KGHSH, CDR2 LQKENI. V was cut by 3 bases and J by 2 bases, with 13 bases left in between. The CDR3 loop spans 15 amino acids. CDR3: CASSPIDRPNTEAFF. For the CDR3, the DNA is TGTGCCAGCTCACCTATCGACAGGCCAAACACTGAAGCTTTCTTT. The full variable domain, rest sourced from reference TRBV18 and TRBJ1-1, is NAGVMQNPRHLVRRRGQEARLRCSPMKGHSHVYWYRQLPEEGLKFMVYLQKENIIDESGMPKERFSAEFPKEGPSILRIQQVVRGDSAAYFCASSPIDRPNTEAFFGQGTRLTVV.

This clone was seen only a few times. The CDR3 nucleotides read TGTGCCAGCAGCCAGCCTGGTGGGGGCAGATACAATGAGCAGTTCTTC. This encodes CASSQPGGGRYNEQFF. The chain couples TRBV3-1 (or the pseudogene TRBV3-2) to TRBJ2-1, with D perhaps TRBD1 (6 bases). Deletions cut 3 bases from V and 4 bases from J, with 16 bases between. CDR3 size: 16 residues. The V gene's germline CDR1 is LGHDT and CDR2 YNNKEL (reference sequence).

The chain combines TRBV20-1 with TRBJ1-5; possible D gene TRBD1, 5 bases. Between the trimmed V and J ends, which lost 6 bases and 15 bases, there was a span of 18 bases. Germline lookup yields CDR1 DFQATT and CDR2 SNEGSKA (reference sequence). This CDR3 contains 11 residues. CDR3 residues: CSAQTSGLPHF. CDR3 nucleotides: TGCAGTGCCCAAACTTCGGGACTGCCGCATTTT.

The chain employs TRBV29-1 and TRBJ1-1; D ambiguous. This CDR3 is 11 amino acids long. V was shortened by 4 bases and J by 2 bases, with 5 bases between the two germline ends. From germline, CDR1 is SQVTM and CDR2 ANQGSEA. This chain's CDR3 is CSVGHNTEAFF. DNA for the CDR3: TGCAGCGTTGGACATAACACTGAAGCTTTCTTT.

V and J are TRBV7-8 and TRBJ1-2; tentatively, D is TRBD1 (6 bases). The CDR3 is 12 residues long. Between the trimmed V and J ends, which lost 5 bases and 5 bases, there was a span of 9 bases. The germline V gene encodes CDR1 SGHVS and CDR2 FQNEAQ. CDR3 residues: CASSTGRYGYTF. The CDR3 DNA sequence: TGTGCCAGCAGCACAGGGAGATATGGCTACACCTTC.